Shown below are 4 T cell receptor beta chains from a single sample sequenced in a study of T cells in tuberculosis. Repertoires were generated with immunoSEQ multiplex PCR, while TCRdb's copy carries only in-frame clones and drops some. In the table there are about 40,000 clones, around 94% of which are singletons. Described time point: new active TB diagnosis, blood taken before or within 7 days of starting treatment. This sample comprised PBMCs, obtained at tuberculosis diagnosis. These receptor sequences come from an adult with tuberculosis.

The V and J genes are TRBV5-1 and TRBJ2-2, with D possibly TRBD1 on 5 matching bases. The V gene lost 2 bases and the J gene lost 0 bases, with 8 bases spanning the gap. The V gene's germline CDR1 is SGHRS and CDR2 YFSETQ. The CDR3 runs to 15 residues. The CDR3 DNA reads TGCGCCAGCAGCTTCGCCAGGGCGAACACCGGGGAGCTGTTTTTT. This gives the protein CASSFARANTGELFF.

The V gene is TRBV7-2, the J gene TRBJ2-3; D call uncertain. CDR1 is SGHTA, CDR2 FQGNSA, per germline. This CDR3 region has 16 residues. Trimming shortened V by 1 base and J by 2 bases, and 13 bases separated the two germline ends. The CDR3 sequence is CASSLVGSGSTDTQYF. CDR3 coding DNA: TGTGCCAGCAGCTTAGTCGGCTCCGGGTCCACAGATACGCAGTATTTT.

The J gene is TRBJ1-3, the V gene TRBV27; 7 bases agree with TRBD1. Trimming took 3 bases from V and 1 from J; bases not matched to a gene: 21. The CDR3 length is 21 residues. Germline CDR1 reads MNHEY; CDR2 reads SMNVEV (reference sequence). CDR3 residues: CASSLVRGEQGPTISGNTIYF. CDR3 sequence (DNA): TGTGCCAGCAGTTTGGTCAGGGGGGAACAGGGTCCCACGATTTCTGGAAACACCATATATTTT.

The J gene is TRBJ2-6, the V gene TRBV19; 10 nucleotides align to TRBD1. Germline-derived CDR1 and CDR2 are LNHDA and SQIVND (reference sequence). The V segment lost 6 bases and the J segment 2 bases; nucleotides outside the gene matches: 10. CDR3 size: 18 residues. CDR3 residues: CASRSPTGGNAGANVLTF. The CDR3, as DNA: TGTGCCAGTAGATCCCCGACAGGGGGCAACGCTGGGGCCAACGTCCTGACTTTC.